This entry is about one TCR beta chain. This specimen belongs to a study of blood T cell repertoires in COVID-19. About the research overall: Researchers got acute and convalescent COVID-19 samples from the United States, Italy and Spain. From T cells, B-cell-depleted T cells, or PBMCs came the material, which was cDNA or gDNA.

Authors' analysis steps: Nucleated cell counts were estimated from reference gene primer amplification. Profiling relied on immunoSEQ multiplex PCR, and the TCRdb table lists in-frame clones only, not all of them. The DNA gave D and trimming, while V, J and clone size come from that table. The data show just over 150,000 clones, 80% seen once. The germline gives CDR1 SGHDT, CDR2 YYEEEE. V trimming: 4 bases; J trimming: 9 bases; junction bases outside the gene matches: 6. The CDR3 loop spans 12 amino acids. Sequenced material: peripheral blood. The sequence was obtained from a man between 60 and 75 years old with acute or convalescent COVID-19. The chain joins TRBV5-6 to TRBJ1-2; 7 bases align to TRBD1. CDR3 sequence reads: CASSHRTGSYTF. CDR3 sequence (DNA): TGTGCCAGCAGCCATCGGACAGGAAGCTACACCTTC.